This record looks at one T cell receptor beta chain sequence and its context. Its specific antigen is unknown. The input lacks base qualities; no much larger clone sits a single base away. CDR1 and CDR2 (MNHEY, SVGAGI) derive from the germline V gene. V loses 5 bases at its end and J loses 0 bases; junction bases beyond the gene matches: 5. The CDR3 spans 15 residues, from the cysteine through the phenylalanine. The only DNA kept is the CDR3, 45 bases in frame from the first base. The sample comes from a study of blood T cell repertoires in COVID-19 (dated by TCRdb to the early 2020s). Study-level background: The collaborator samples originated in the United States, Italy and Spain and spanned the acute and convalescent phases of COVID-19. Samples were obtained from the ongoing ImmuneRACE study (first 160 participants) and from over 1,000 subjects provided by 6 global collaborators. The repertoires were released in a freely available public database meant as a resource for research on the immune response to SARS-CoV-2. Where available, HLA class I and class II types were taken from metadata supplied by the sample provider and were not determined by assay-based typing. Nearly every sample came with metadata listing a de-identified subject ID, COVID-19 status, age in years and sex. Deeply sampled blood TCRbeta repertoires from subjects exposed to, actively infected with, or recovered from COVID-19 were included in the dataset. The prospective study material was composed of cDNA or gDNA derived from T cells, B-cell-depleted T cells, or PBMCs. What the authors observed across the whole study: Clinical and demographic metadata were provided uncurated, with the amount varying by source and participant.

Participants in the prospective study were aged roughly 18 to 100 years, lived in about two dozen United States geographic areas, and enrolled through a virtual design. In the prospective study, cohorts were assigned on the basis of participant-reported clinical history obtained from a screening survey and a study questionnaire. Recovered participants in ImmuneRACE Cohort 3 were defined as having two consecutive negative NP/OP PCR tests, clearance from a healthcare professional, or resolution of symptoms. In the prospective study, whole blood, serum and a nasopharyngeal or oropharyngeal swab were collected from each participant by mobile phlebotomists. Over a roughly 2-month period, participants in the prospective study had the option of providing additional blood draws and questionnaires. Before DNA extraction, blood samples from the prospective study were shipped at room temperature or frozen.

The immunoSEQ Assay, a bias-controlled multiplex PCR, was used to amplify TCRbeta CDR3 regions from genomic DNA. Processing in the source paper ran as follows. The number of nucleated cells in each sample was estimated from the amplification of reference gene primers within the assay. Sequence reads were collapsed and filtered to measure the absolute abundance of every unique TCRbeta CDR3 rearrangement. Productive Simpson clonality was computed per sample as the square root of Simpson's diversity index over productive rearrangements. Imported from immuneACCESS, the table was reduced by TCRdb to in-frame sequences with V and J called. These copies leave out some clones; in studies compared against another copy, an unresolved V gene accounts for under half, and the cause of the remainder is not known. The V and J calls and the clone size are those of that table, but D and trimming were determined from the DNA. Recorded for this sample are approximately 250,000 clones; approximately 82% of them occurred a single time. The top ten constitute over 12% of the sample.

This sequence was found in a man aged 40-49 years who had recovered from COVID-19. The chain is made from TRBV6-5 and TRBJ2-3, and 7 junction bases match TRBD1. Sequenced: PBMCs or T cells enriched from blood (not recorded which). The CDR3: CASSRQGLSTDTQYF. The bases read TGTGCCAGCAGTCGACAGGGTTTAAGCACAGATACGCAGTATTTT.